This TCR beta chain was observed in a study of identical twins. Findings and caveats of the study: Twins shared out-of-frame alpha sequences with excess low generation probability. Where beta out-of-frame sequences were concerned, excess twin sharing was weaker. For cord blood, abundant beta clonotypes had fewer insertions, unlike memory repertoires, which showed none.

This clonotype has ten or more counts. Its specificity is unknown. From the 5' RACE reads, TCRdb called clonotypes with MiXCR, one entry per CDR3 protein. The sample includes 100,000 or so distinct CDR3 sequences, about 6.1% of them seen just once. Healthy Caucasians supplied all donations. The germline V gene has CDR1 SGHRS and CDR2 YFSETQ. The CDR3 consists of 13 residues. V lost 4 bases and J lost 1, with 8 bases in between. This receptor was identified in a woman in her forties or fifties in good health. Sequenced material: memory T cells sorted from blood. The chain couples TRBV5-1 to TRBJ1-1; D is ambiguous. CDR3 amino acids: CASSIYTNTEAFF. CDR3 DNA: TGCGCCAGCAGCATTTACACGAACACTGAAGCTTTCTTT. Full variable domain (remainder filled in from reference TRBV5-1 and TRBJ1-1): KAGVTQTPRYLIKTRGQQVTLSCSPISGHRSVSWYQQTPGQGLQFLFEYFSETQRNKGNFPGRFSGRQFSNSRSEMNVSTLELGDSALYLCASSIYTNTEAFFGQGTRLTVV.